This record concerns one TCR beta chain sequence. No antigen is known for it. This specimen comes from a study of cytomegalovirus exposure and HLA in healthy donors. Study-level results: Productive rates of about 90% or about 30% were seen for most TCR beta V segments in an earlier analysis.

Germline CDR1 GTSNPN, CDR2 SVGIG (reference sequence). There are 14 residues in the CDR3. V lost 3 bases and J 8 bases, leaving 19 bases between the germline ends. Primers for the PCR totalled 60 Vbeta and 13 Jbeta. Sequenced by immunoSEQ multiplex PCR; TCRdb stores in-frame clones only, minus some. Of over 150,000 clones listed, 60% to 80% are singletons. The clonotype comes from a man younger than 30 in good health and CMV-seropositive. The J gene is TRBJ1-2, the V gene TRBV30; weak D call: TRBD1 (6 bases). The sample taken for sequencing was PBMCs. DNA for the CDR3: TGTGCCTGGAGAAGAGACAGGACCCTTATGGGCTACACCTTC. Translation: CAWRRDRTLMGYTF.